This T cell receptor beta chain is from a study of control samples from healthy donors and cancer patients. Clones were sequenced by immunoSEQ multiplex PCR, and TCRdb holds only the in-frame ones, with some missing. The sample lists about 89,000 clones, under 90% occurring once. This TCR was sampled from a middle-aged woman in good health. Sequencing was performed on blood.

The CDR3 DNA reads TGCAGCGGATGGGACACCGCCGGAGGCACAGATACGCAGTATTTT. Amino acid sequence: CSGWDTAGGTDTQYF. The chain carries TRBV29-1 and TRBJ2-3; perhaps TRBD1 as D (6 bases). The germline V gene has CDR1 SQVTM and CDR2 ANQGSEA. The CDR3 is 15 amino acids. V gave up 7 bases and J gave up 1 base, with 18 bases separating them.